Below are 15 T cell receptor beta chains sequenced from a single sample in a study of identical twins. Using its own MiXCR run on the 5' RACE reads, TCRdb lists one record per CDR3 protein. The table includes around 690,000 distinct CDR3 sequences, 21% detected once. These data were also filed under a second study, of T cells expressing NK-cell markers.

Material: PBMCs. The source of these receptors is a woman under 30 in good health.

The sample holds a few counts of this clonotype. The chain joins TRBV6-5 to TRBJ2-3; 7 bases align to TRBD2. Trimming took 0 bases from V and 2 from J; bases not matched to a gene: 11. The CDR3 spans 18 residues. The germline gives CDR1 MNHEY, CDR2 SVGAGI. The CDR3 sequence is CASSYSWGGEGPTDTQYF. DNA for the CDR3: TGTGCCAGCAGTTACTCGTGGGGGGGGGAGGGCCCCACAGATACGCAGTATTTT.

The chain joins TRBV7-9 to TRBJ2-1; a possible D gene is TRBD2 (5 bases). Trimming pared 5 bases from V and 9 bases from J, leaving 14 bases between. The V gene's germline CDR1 is SEHNR and CDR2 FQNEAQ (reference sequence). This CDR3 is 13 amino acids long. The CDR3 is CASSPGLLIEQFF. CDR3 DNA sequence: TGTGCCAGCAGCCCAGGACTGCTAATTGAGCAGTTCTTC.

The J gene is TRBJ2-2, the V gene TRBV7-3; no reliable D call. Per germline, CDR1 SGHTA and CDR2 FQGTGA. Trimming stripped 1 base from V and 6 bases from J, with 18 bases between. This CDR3 is built from 17 residues. The CDR3 loop is CASSLRVAVSGPGELFF. The CDR3 DNA sequence: TGTGCCAGCAGCTTAAGAGTGGCGGTCTCCGGTCCCGGGGAGCTGTTTTTT.

The genes are TRBV3-1 and TRBJ2-1; TRBD1 or TRBD2 may be the D gene (6 bases each). V lost 11 bases and J 9 bases, leaving 32 bases between the germline ends. Germline CDR1 LGHDT, CDR2 YNNKEL (reference sequence). The CDR3 consists of 17 residues. The DNA of the CDR3 is TGTGCCTGCTCCCAAGAGGTACCTGGGGGGCCTGGTAGTGAGCAGTTCTTC. The encoded protein is CACSQEVPGGPGSEQFF.

The rearrangement joins TRBV5-6 to TRBJ2-1, with TRBD2 matching over 10 bases. The CDR3 runs 14 residues. CDR1 and CDR2 (germline): SGHDT, YYEEEE. The ends lost 0 bases at V and 15 bases at J; junction bases unmatched: 9. In DNA, the CDR3 is TGTGCCAGCAGCTTGGGTGAGGCTAGCGGGAGAGGGTTCTTC. It translates to CASSLGEASGRGFF.

This clonotype was picked up many times. The rearrangement links TRBV20-1 to TRBJ2-5, with 7 positions matching TRBD2. CDR3 size: 13 residues. J was trimmed by 1 base and V by 7 bases; bases with no gene match: 6. CDR1 and CDR2 from the germline V gene are DFQATT and SNEGSKA (reference sequence). The CDR3 is CSVKGGFQETQYF. DNA of the CDR3: TGCAGTGTCAAGGGAGGGTTCCAAGAGACCCAGTACTTC.

This clonotype has a count of ten or more. The chain employs TRBV20-1 and TRBJ2-7; 8 nucleotides line up with TRBD2. Losses at the gene ends were 3 bases for V and 3 bases for J; bases not matched to a gene: 4. CDR3 length: 13 residues. Germline CDR1 DFQATT, CDR2 SNEGSKA (reference sequence). The chain's CDR3 is CSARSGGRYEQYF. CDR3 coding DNA: TGCAGTGCTAGGAGCGGGGGCCGCTACGAGCAGTACTTC.

The chain is built from TRBV12-2 and TRBJ2-2. TRBV12-2 has pseudogene status. CDR3 size: 12 residues. The DNA for the CDR3 is TGTGCAAGTCGCTTTATCACCGGGGAGCTGTTTTTT. Its translation: CASRFITGELFF.

The sample holds a few counts of this clonotype. The rearrangement links TRBV6-1 to TRBJ2-7; TRBD2 matches 11 bases. The V and J ends lost 7 bases and 3 bases, in that order; junction bases with no gene match: 8. Germline V gene lookup returns CDR1 MNHNS and CDR2 SASEGT. The CDR3 has 15 amino acids. CDR3 bases: TGTGCCAGCACTCTAAGTCTAGCGGGAGGCTACGAGCAGTACTTC. The encoded protein is CASTLSLAGGYEQYF.

This clonotype came up a few times. The chain has TRBV7-2 and TRBJ2-5; D might be TRBD2 (6 bases). V shed 2 bases and J shed 5 bases, with 12 bases lying between them. CDR1 is SGHTA, CDR2 FQGNSA, per germline. The CDR3 runs to 14 residues. In DNA, the CDR3 is TGTGCCAGCAGCTTAAACGGGGGACTGGAGACCCAGTACTTC. Its translation: CASSLNGGLETQYF.

This clonotype was recorded a few times. The chain combines TRBV20-1 with TRBJ1-2; unclear D gene. Trimming took off 0 bases at V and 5 bases at J, with 13 bases between the two ends. CDR1 DFQATT and CDR2 SNEGSKA come from the germline V gene (reference sequence). This CDR3 has 14 amino acids. DNA of the CDR3: TGCAGTGCTAGAGATCCAGGCCGGCCTTATGGCTACACCTTC. It yields the protein CSARDPGRPYGYTF.

There are a few counts of this clonotype. The chain carries TRBV12-3 or TRBV12-4 and TRBJ1-2; 10 bases are a match to TRBD1. The CDR3 has 14 amino acids. After removal of 7 bases from V and 7 bases from J, the junction contained 9 bases not matched to a gene. CDR3: CASKNRDRGRGYTF. The CDR3 region has the DNA TGTGCCAGCAAGAACCGGGACAGGGGCCGTGGCTACACCTTC.

This clonotype was seen a handful of times. The chain is built from TRBV9 and TRBJ2-1; 8 positions match TRBD2. Unmatched junction bases numbered 5, after V lost 3 bases and J lost 3 bases. Looked up from germline, CDR1 is SGDLS and CDR2 is YYNGEE. The CDR3 spans 15 residues. In nucleotides, the CDR3 is TGTGCCAGCAGCGCTCCTCGGGGGGGCTACAATGAGCAGTTCTTC. Protein: CASSAPRGGYNEQFF.

The table lists this clonotype with a few counts. This chain joins TRBV15 and TRBJ2-5; the D gene is possibly TRBD2 (5 bases). The CDR3 is 14 amino acids. CDR1 LNHNV and CDR2 YYDKDF come from the germline V gene (reference sequence). The V gene lost 2 bases and the J gene lost 2 bases, with 9 bases spanning the gap. CDR3 region: CATSRSDSQETQYF. CDR3 coding DNA: TGTGCCACCAGCAGATCGGACTCTCAAGAGACCCAGTACTTC.

This clonotype occurred a few times. The gene calls are TRBV5-1 and TRBJ2-7, with TRBD1 matching 7 bases. Germline CDR1 and CDR2: SGHRS and YFSETQ. The CDR3 runs to 15 residues. After removal of 4 bases from V and 10 bases from J, the junction contained 17 bases not matched to a gene. The CDR3 DNA follows: TGCGCCAGCAGCCTCGGACAGGAATCTCTACGAGAACAGTACTTC. It is translated as CASSLGQESLREQYF.